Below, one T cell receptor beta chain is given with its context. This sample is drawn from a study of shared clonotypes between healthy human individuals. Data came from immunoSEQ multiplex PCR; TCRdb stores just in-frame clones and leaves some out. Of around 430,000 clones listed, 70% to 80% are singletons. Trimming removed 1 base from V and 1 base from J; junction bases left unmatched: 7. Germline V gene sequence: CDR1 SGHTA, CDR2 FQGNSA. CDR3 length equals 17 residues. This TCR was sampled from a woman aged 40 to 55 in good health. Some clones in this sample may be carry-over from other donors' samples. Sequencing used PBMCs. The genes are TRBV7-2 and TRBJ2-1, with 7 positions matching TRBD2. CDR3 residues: CASSLVGAGQSYNEQFF. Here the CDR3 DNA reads TGTGCCAGCAGCTTAGTCGGAGCGGGGCAATCCTACAATGAGCAGTTCTTC.